A selection of T cell receptor beta chains follows, all from one sample in a study of PD-1 blockade in classical Hodgkin lymphoma. TCRdb's table, derived via immunoSEQ multiplex PCR, lists solely in-frame clones and lacks some. Of some 7,800 clones in the sample, about three quarters were seen once. Sequences were derived from CD8+ T cells from blood, sampled before the fourth cycle of nivolumab. These receptors all come from a human donor with classical Hodgkin lymphoma. Each CDR3 is given with its conserved first and last residue. A D gene is named only where the DNA matches it firmly. Expanded clones get a size class; other rows say once, few or many, or leave the size out.

J gene: TRBJ2-5; V gene: TRBV7-9; D gene: TRBD2; clone size: NA; CDR3 DNA: TGTGCCAGCAGCTTCGTAGCGGGGGGACAAGAGACCCAGTACTTC; CDR3 protein: CASSFVAGGQETQYF
J gene: TRBJ2-2; V gene: TRBV6-1; D gene: NA; clone size: NA; CDR3 DNA: TGTGCCAGCAGTGAAGGTCGGGTAGCCGGGGAGCTGTTTTTT; CDR3 protein: CASSEGRVAGELFF
J gene: TRBJ2-7; V gene: TRBV4-2; D gene: TRBD2; clone size: NA; CDR3 DNA: TGTGCCAGCAGCCTTCGACTAGCGGGAGAGTACGAGCAGTACTTC; CDR3 protein: CASSLRLAGEYEQYF
J gene: TRBJ1-1; V gene: TRBV7-2; D gene: NA; clone size: NA; CDR3 DNA: TGTGCCAGCAGCCTCCCCCTGGGGATGAACACTGAAGCTTTCTTT; CDR3 protein: CASSLPLGMNTEAFF
J gene: TRBJ2-2; V gene: TRBV18; D gene: NA; clone size: NA; CDR3 DNA: TGTGCCAGCTCACCATATCCAGGGAGTGCCGACACCGGGGAGCTGTTTTTT; CDR3 protein: CASSPYPGSADTGELFF
J gene: TRBJ2-7; V gene: TRBV11-3; D gene: TRBD1; clone size: NA; CDR3 DNA: TGTGCCAGCAGCCGCGGGACAGGTAATCAAGAGCAGTACTTC; CDR3 protein: CASSRGTGNQEQYF
J gene: TRBJ2-5; V gene: TRBV29-1; D gene: NA; clone size: NA; CDR3 DNA: TGCAGCGTTGAATTTCGGCGGGGGCTCATAACCCAAGAGACCCAGTACTTC; CDR3 protein: CSVEFRRGLITQETQYF
J gene: TRBJ2-2; V gene: TRBV6-4; D gene: TRBD2; clone size: NA; CDR3 DNA: TGTGCCAGCAGAAAGACTAGCGGGAGCACCGGGGAGCTGTTTTTT; CDR3 protein: CASRKTSGSTGELFF
J gene: TRBJ1-1; V gene: TRBV6-5; D gene: NA; clone size: few; CDR3 DNA: TGTGCCAGCATCGGCCAGGGGCTCACTGAAGCTTTCTTT; CDR3 protein: CASIGQGLTEAFF
J gene: TRBJ2-3; V gene: TRBV7-9; D gene: NA; clone size: NA; CDR3 DNA: TGTGCCAGTGAAGGAGCTAGCACAGATACGCAGTATTTT; CDR3 protein: CASEGASTDTQYF
J gene: TRBJ1-1; V gene: TRBV6-1; D gene: NA; clone size: NA; CDR3 DNA: TGTGCCAGCAGTCTACCACCCGGACGAGGCACTGAAGCTTTCTTT; CDR3 protein: CASSLPPGRGTEAFF
J gene: TRBJ2-5; V gene: TRBV4-3; D gene: TRBD1; clone size: once; CDR3 DNA: TGCGCCAGCAGCCATGGGACAGGTGGGGAGACCCAGTACTTC; CDR3 protein: CASSHGTGGETQYF
J gene: TRBJ2-7; V gene: TRBV2; D gene: NA; clone size: NA; CDR3 DNA: TGTGCCAGCAGTGAGGGAGAGGGGACCTACGAGCAGTACTTC; CDR3 protein: CASSEGEGTYEQYF
J gene: TRBJ1-4; V gene: TRBV5-1; D gene: NA; clone size: NA; CDR3 DNA: TGCGCCACTCCCGGGCGGAACGCAACTAATGAAAAACTGTTTTTT; CDR3 protein: CATPGRNATNEKLFF
J gene: TRBJ2-7; V gene: TRBV5-1; D gene: TRBD1; clone size: NA; CDR3 DNA: TGCGCCAGCAGCCGATTGGGACAGAGCTCCTACGAGCAGTACTTC; CDR3 protein: CASSRLGQSSYEQYF
J gene: TRBJ2-7; V gene: TRBV4-1; D gene: TRBD1; clone size: NA; CDR3 DNA: TGCGCCAGCAGCCAGGACTCCTCGTGGACAGGGACCTACGAGCAGTACTTC; CDR3 protein: CASSQDSSWTGTYEQYF
J gene: TRBJ1-1; V gene: TRBV6-5; D gene: NA; clone size: NA; CDR3 DNA: TGTGCCAGCAGTCACAACACTGAAGCTTTCTTT; CDR3 protein: CASSHNTEAFF
J gene: TRBJ1-6; V gene: TRBV6-5; D gene: NA; clone size: NA; CDR3 DNA: TGTGCCAGCAGTTACTCCGCAGGGATGAGGCCACCCCTCCACTTT; CDR3 protein: CASSYSAGMRPPLHF
J gene: TRBJ2-2; V gene: TRBV5-1; D gene: NA; clone size: NA; CDR3 DNA: TGCGCCAGCAGCTTTGTCGGGGAGCTGTTTTTT; CDR3 protein: CASSFVGELFF
J gene: TRBJ2-1; V gene: TRBV9; D gene: NA; clone size: NA; CDR3 DNA: TGTGCCAGCAGCGTAGAGAGGCTGGGCGGGGTTCGCTTCTTC; CDR3 protein: CASSVERLGGVRFF
J gene: TRBJ1-1; V gene: TRBV6-1; D gene: NA; clone size: NA; CDR3 DNA: TGTGCCAGCAGTGAACCCCCAGGGGCCGGCACTGAAGCTTTCTTT; CDR3 protein: CASSEPPGAGTEAFF
J gene: TRBJ1-2; V gene: TRBV7-2; D gene: NA; clone size: NA; CDR3 DNA: TGTGCCAGCAGCTTAACTTTCCAGCACTATGGCTACACCTTC; CDR3 protein: CASSLTFQHYGYTF
J gene: TRBJ2-1; V gene: TRBV29-1; D gene: NA; clone size: once; CDR3 DNA: TGCAGCGTTGTGGGGGGACACCTCTCCTACAATGAGCAGTTCTTC; CDR3 protein: CSVVGGHLSYNEQFF
J gene: TRBJ2-2; V gene: TRBV6-5; D gene: TRBD2; clone size: NA; CDR3 DNA: TGTGCCAGCAGTTATAGCGGGGGGCGGGGCGGGGAGCTGTTTTTT; CDR3 protein: CASSYSGGRGGELFF
J gene: TRBJ1-6; V gene: TRBV6-1; D gene: NA; clone size: NA; CDR3 DNA: TGTGCCAGCAGTGAAGATCCCAGGGGACCTTCTTATAATTCACCCCTCCACTTT; CDR3 protein: CASSEDPRGPSYNSPLHF
J gene: TRBJ2-7; V gene: TRBV29-1; D gene: TRBD1; clone size: once; CDR3 DNA: TGCAGCGTTGAGGGGACAGGACCCTCCTACGAGCAGTACTTC; CDR3 protein: CSVEGTGPSYEQYF
J gene: TRBJ2-7; V gene: TRBV5-1; D gene: TRBD1; clone size: NA; CDR3 DNA: TGCGCCAGCAGCATACCGGGACAGCGAAGGTACGAGCAGTACTTC; CDR3 protein: CASSIPGQRRYEQYF
J gene: TRBJ2-1; V gene: TRBV5-6; D gene: TRBD2; clone size: once; CDR3 DNA: TGTGCCAGCAGCTTGTTGCGGGGGTTTAAGAATGAGCAGTTCTTC; CDR3 protein: CASSLLRGFKNEQFF
J gene: TRBJ2-7; V gene: TRBV23-1; D gene: NA; clone size: once; CDR3 DNA: TGCGCCAGCAGTCAATCGATCCAGCAGTACTTC; CDR3 protein: CASSQSIQQYF
J gene: TRBJ1-1; V gene: TRBV18; D gene: NA; clone size: NA; CDR3 DNA: TGTGCCAGCTCACCACCGAGGAAGGGGGTGAACACTGAAGCTTTCTTT; CDR3 protein: CASSPPRKGVNTEAFF
J gene: TRBJ1-5; V gene: TRBV7-9; D gene: NA; clone size: NA; CDR3 DNA: TGTGCCAGCAGCTTAGCCCCACTGGACGGAGCTCAGCCCCAGCATTTT; CDR3 protein: CASSLAPLDGAQPQHF
J gene: TRBJ2-7; V gene: TRBV27; D gene: TRBD2; clone size: few; CDR3 DNA: TGTGCCAGCAGTTCGGGACTAGCCGGCTACGAGCAGTACTTC; CDR3 protein: CASSSGLAGYEQYF
J gene: TRBJ1-5; V gene: TRBV10-1; D gene: NA; clone size: NA; CDR3 DNA: TGCGCCAGCAGTCTGGGATATAGCAATCAGCCCCAGCATTTT; CDR3 protein: CASSLGYSNQPQHF
J gene: TRBJ1-4; V gene: TRBV9; D gene: NA; clone size: NA; CDR3 DNA: TGTGCCAGCAGCGTAGGAGAGGGGCGGAATGAAAAACTGTTTTTT; CDR3 protein: CASSVGEGRNEKLFF
J gene: TRBJ2-2; V gene: TRBV28; D gene: TRBD2; clone size: NA; CDR3 DNA: TGTGCCAGCAGTTCCTCCCCCTTAGCGGGAGGAAGGGAGGTGAGGACCGGGGAGCTGTTTTTT; CDR3 protein: CASSSSPLAGGREVRTGELFF
J gene: TRBJ1-2; V gene: TRBV5-6; D gene: NA; clone size: NA; CDR3 DNA: TGTGCCAGCAGCTTGGCGGCAGCGTATAACTATGGCTACACCTTC; CDR3 protein: CASSLAAAYNYGYTF
J gene: TRBJ2-1; V gene: TRBV4-1; D gene: TRBD2; clone size: NA; CDR3 DNA: TGCGCCAGCAGCCCTACTAGCGGGACGTGGAATGAGCAGTTCTTC; CDR3 protein: CASSPTSGTWNEQFF
J gene: TRBJ2-7; V gene: TRBV7-9; D gene: TRBD1; clone size: medium-sized; CDR3 DNA: TGTGCCACCCAAACAGGGGCATCCTACGAGCAGTACTTC; CDR3 protein: CATQTGASYEQYF
J gene: TRBJ2-3; V gene: TRBV7-3; D gene: NA; clone size: once; CDR3 DNA: TGTGCCAGCAGCCCGGGTTTAGATTCAGATACGCAGTATTTT; CDR3 protein: CASSPGLDSDTQYF
J gene: TRBJ1-5; V gene: TRBV2; D gene: NA; clone size: large; CDR3 DNA: TGTGCCAGCAGTGAAGTGGGCAGGGGTAATAGCAATCAGCCCCAGCATTTT; CDR3 protein: CASSEVGRGNSNQPQHF
J gene: TRBJ2-5; V gene: TRBV13; D gene: NA; clone size: NA; CDR3 DNA: TGTGCCAGCAGCTTGAGGACAGTCCAAGAGACCCAGTACTTC; CDR3 protein: CASSLRTVQETQYF
J gene: TRBJ1-1; V gene: TRBV29-1; D gene: NA; clone size: once; CDR3 DNA: TGCAGCGGTCGACGGTCGAACACTGAAGCTTTCTTT; CDR3 protein: CSGRRSNTEAFF
J gene: TRBJ2-7; V gene: TRBV30; D gene: NA; clone size: NA; CDR3 DNA: TGTGCCTGGAGAGACTCCCTTTACGAGCAGTACTTC; CDR3 protein: CAWRDSLYEQYF
J gene: TRBJ1-2; V gene: TRBV5-4; D gene: NA; clone size: NA; CDR3 DNA: TGTGCCAGCAGCTTGGGACCGACGGGGGTTGTAGATGGCTACACCTTC; CDR3 protein: CASSLGPTGVVDGYTF
J gene: TRBJ2-7; V gene: TRBV7-3; D gene: TRBD2; clone size: NA; CDR3 DNA: TGTGCCAGCAGCTTAACAGGGCGCCTAGCGGGAGACTCCTACGAGCAGTACTTC; CDR3 protein: CASSLTGRLAGDSYEQYF
J gene: TRBJ2-1; V gene: TRBV28; D gene: TRBD1; clone size: NA; CDR3 DNA: TGTGCCAGCAGTCCACTCCGGGACAGGCCCAATGAGCAGTTCTTC; CDR3 protein: CASSPLRDRPNEQFF
J gene: TRBJ1-5; V gene: TRBV6-6; D gene: NA; clone size: once; CDR3 DNA: TGTGCCAGCAGCCCGACTGCCAGTAGCAATCAGCCCCAGCATTTT; CDR3 protein: CASSPTASSNQPQHF
J gene: TRBJ1-2; V gene: TRBV19; D gene: TRBD1; clone size: NA; CDR3 DNA: TGTGCCAGTAGTCCCGACAGGGGGCAATCTGATGGCTACACCTTC; CDR3 protein: CASSPDRGQSDGYTF
J gene: TRBJ2-5; V gene: TRBV27; D gene: TRBD1; clone size: once; CDR3 DNA: TGTGCCAGCAGTTTAGGGACAGGGGGCGCGGAGACCCAGTACTTC; CDR3 protein: CASSLGTGGAETQYF
J gene: TRBJ1-2; V gene: TRBV30; D gene: NA; clone size: NA; CDR3 DNA: TGTGCCTGGAGTGGTATGAACAGATGGAACTATGGCTACACCTTC; CDR3 protein: CAWSGMNRWNYGYTF
J gene: TRBJ2-6; V gene: TRBV19; D gene: NA; clone size: NA; CDR3 DNA: TGTGCCAGTAGTATAGACGGCAACTCTGGGGCCAACGTCCTGACTTTC; CDR3 protein: CASSIDGNSGANVLTF
J gene: TRBJ2-5; V gene: TRBV9; D gene: NA; clone size: NA; CDR3 DNA: TGTGCCAGCAGCGAGCCCAACCAAGAGACCCAGTACTTC; CDR3 protein: CASSEPNQETQYF
J gene: TRBJ1-2; V gene: TRBV5-1; D gene: NA; clone size: NA; CDR3 DNA: TGCGCCACCAGAAGTTGGGCAGGGACAAACAATAACTATGGCTACACCTTC; CDR3 protein: CATRSWAGTNNNYGYTF
J gene: TRBJ1-1; V gene: TRBV4-1; D gene: TRBD1; clone size: NA; CDR3 DNA: TGTGCCAGCAGCGCAACAGGGGGCCGGGATGAAGCTTTCTTT; CDR3 protein: CASSATGGRDEAFF
J gene: TRBJ1-1; V gene: TRBV10-3; D gene: TRBD1; clone size: NA; CDR3 DNA: TGTGCCAGCAGTCCCTTGTCGACAGGGCCTGAAGCTTTCTTT; CDR3 protein: CASSPLSTGPEAFF